These 5 T cell receptor beta chains were sequenced from one sample in a study of cytomegalovirus exposure and HLA in healthy donors. The primer mix had 60 Vbeta and 13 Jbeta primers. Profiling relied on immunoSEQ multiplex PCR, and the TCRdb table lists in-frame clones only, not all of them. The sample has tens of thousands of clones; 75% to 80% are singletons. The sequenced sample consisted of PBMCs. The receptors were gathered from a man between 35 and 55 years old in good health and CMV-seronegative.

This clone is a singleton in its sample. The rearrangement links TRBV28 to TRBJ2-3, with 9 nucleotides matching TRBD2. The V segment lost 5 bases and the J segment 7 bases; nucleotides outside the gene matches: 22. The CDR3 contains 19 residues. Germline-derived CDR1 and CDR2 are MDHEN and SYDVKM. The CDR3 loop reads CASSATNIKAGGSVHTQYF. The CDR3 DNA is TGTGCCAGCAGTGCAACGAACATAAAAGCGGGAGGCTCAGTACATACGCAGTATTTT. The whole variable domain, remainder taken from reference TRBV28 and TRBJ2-3, is DVKVTQSSRYLVKRTGEKVFLECVQDMDHENMFWYRQDPGLGLRLIYFSYDVKMKEKGDIPEGYSVSREKKERFSLILESASTNQTSMYLCASSATNIKAGGSVHTQYFGPGTRLTVL.

V gene TRBV9 combines with J gene TRBJ1-2; 7 bases are a match to TRBD1. Per germline, CDR1 SGDLS and CDR2 YYNGEE. This CDR3 has 13 residues. V lost 2 bases and J lost 5; bases outside the gene matches: 3. CDR3 amino acids: CASSVQGGYGYTF. The CDR3 bases are TGTGCCAGCAGCGTTCAGGGGGGATATGGCTACACCTTC.

As DNA, the CDR3 is TGCAGCGGTGGACAGCCTGGACTAGCGGGCTACAATGAGCAGTTCTTC. It translates to CSGGQPGLAGYNEQFF. The gene calls are TRBV29-1 and TRBJ2-1; 11 bases agree with TRBD2. Losses at the gene ends were 7 bases for V and 3 bases for J; bases not matched to a gene: 11. The CDR3 is 16 amino acids. Germline loops: CDR1 SQVTM, CDR2 ANQGSEA.

V and J are TRBV27 and TRBJ2-7; D is unresolved. Per the germline V gene, CDR1 is MNHEY and CDR2 is SMNVEV (reference sequence). The CDR3 contains 13 residues. Trimming stripped 4 bases from V and 5 bases from J, with 12 bases between. The CDR3 loop reads CASSSKSGHEQYF. The CDR3 DNA reads as TGTGCCAGCAGTTCTAAATCAGGCCACGAGCAGTACTTC.

This clone was recorded a few times. Additional DNA sequences in this sample encode the identical CDR3. J is TRBJ1-5 and V is TRBV5-6, with 11 nucleotides matching TRBD1. The CDR3 length is 16 residues. Germline lookup yields CDR1 SGHDT and CDR2 YYEEEE. The J segment lost 4 bases and the V segment lost 2 bases, leaving 5 bases of the junction unmatched. The CDR3 nucleotides read TGTGCCAGCAGCTTATCCGGACAGGGGGCAAATCAGCCCCAGCATTTT. Protein: CASSLSGQGANQPQHF.